Listed below are T cell receptor beta chains from one sample, sequenced in a study of cytomegalovirus exposure and HLA in healthy donors. Profiled with immunoSEQ multiplex PCR; TCRdb holds only in-frame clones, not every one. Of roughly 90,000 clones listed, 65% to 85% were seen once; the top ten hold 2% to 2.5%. Source material: PBMCs. The receptor source for this set is a man in his late teens or twenties in good health and CMV-seronegative. The CDR3 runs from the conserved cysteine through the conserved F or W. The D gene is left open where the match is weak. A clone size is listed for some rows: how often the clone was seen (once, few, many), or a class if it is expanded.

len,v_gene,j_gene,abundance,d_gene,CDR3aa,CDR3nt
16,TRBV9,TRBJ2-3,-,TRBD1,CASSVEGQGAADTQYF,TGTGCCAGCAGCGTAGAAGGACAGGGGGCCGCAGATACGCAGTATTTT
15,TRBV10-2,TRBJ2-7,-,TRBD1,CASSDRDRSEWKQYF,TGCGCCAGCAGTGACCGGGACAGGTCCGAGTGGAAGCAGTACTTC
16,TRBV18,TRBJ2-3,-,TRBD1,CASSSATGGERDTQYF,TGTGCCAGCTCGTCGGCGACAGGGGGCGAGAGAGATACGCAGTATTTT
15,TRBV6-1,TRBJ1-1,-,-,CASRRALTEDTEAFF,TGTGCCAGCAGACGTGCTTTGACAGAAGACACTGAAGCTTTCTTT
15,TRBV5-8,TRBJ2-7,-,-,CASSLVEDTSYEQYF,TGTGCCAGCAGCTTGGTCGAGGACACCTCCTACGAGCAGTACTTC
13,TRBV2,TRBJ1-5,-,-,CASSVTEDQPQHF,TGTGCCAGCAGTGTAACAGAAGATCAGCCCCAGCATTTT
13,TRBV5-8,TRBJ1-2,-,TRBD1,CASSFGTGSGYTF,TGTGCCAGCAGCTTCGGGACAGGGTCTGGCTACACCTTC
19,TRBV7-9,TRBJ2-1,-,TRBD2,CASSLEGVSGGDLYNEQFF,TGTGCCAGCAGCTTAGAAGGAGTTAGCGGGGGGGACCTGTACAATGAGCAGTTCTTC
18,TRBV5-1,TRBJ2-3,-,TRBD1,CASSLAPPTGQITDTQYF,TGCGCCAGCAGCTTGGCGCCACCTACGGGACAGATCACAGATACGCAGTATTTT
15,TRBV18,TRBJ1-2,-,TRBD1,CASSPTEDRIYGYTF,TGTGCCAGCTCACCAACCGAGGACAGGATCTATGGCTACACCTTC
18,TRBV19,TRBJ2-3,few,TRBD1,CASSTELPGGAYLDTQYF,TGTGCCAGTAGTACAGAACTCCCAGGGGGCGCATACTTGGATACGCAGTATTTT
15,TRBV7-9,TRBJ1-2,-,TRBD1,CASSLMGTANYGYTF,TGTGCCAGCAGCTTAATGGGGACAGCTAACTATGGCTACACCTTC
14,TRBV2,TRBJ2-7,-,TRBD2,CASSVSGGAYEQYF,TGTGCCAGCAGCGTTAGCGGGGGGGCCTACGAGCAGTACTTC
14,TRBV14,TRBJ1-6,-,-,CASSQVRGRALLHF,TGTGCCAGCAGCCAGGTCCGGGGGAGGGCTTTACTCCACTTT
14,TRBV18,TRBJ1-6,once,-,CASSQESYNSPLHF,TGTGCCAGCTCACAGGAGTCCTATAATTCACCCCTCCACTTT
14,TRBV9,TRBJ2-7,-,-,CASSVTVSRSEQYF,TGTGCCAGCAGCGTCACAGTTTCCCGTTCCGAGCAGTACTTC
16,TRBV11-2,TRBJ1-5,few,-,CASSLSPGVSNQPQHF,TGTGCCAGCAGCTTATCCCCAGGGGTTAGCAATCAGCCCCAGCATTTT
15,TRBV27,TRBJ1-2,-,-,CASSNLYAPNYGYTF,TGTGCCAGCAGCAACCTTTACGCGCCTAACTATGGCTACACCTTC
13,TRBV13,TRBJ1-2,-,-,CASSFGQSYGYTF,TGTGCCAGCAGCTTTGGACAGAGTTATGGCTACACCTTC
15,TRBV19,TRBJ2-7,once,TRBD1,CASSPQGALRSEQYF,TGTGCCAGTAGTCCACAGGGGGCGCTCAGGTCCGAGCAGTACTTC
15,TRBV4-1,TRBJ2-7,-,-,CASSQTDSPSYEQYF,TGCGCCAGCAGCCAAACAGACAGCCCCTCCTACGAGCAGTACTTC
19,TRBV23-1,TRBJ2-7,few,TRBD1,CASSQSVTGVLRPRWEQYF,TGCGCCAGCAGTCAATCGGTGACAGGGGTCTTACGGCCACGTTGGGAGCAGTACTTC
15,TRBV11-2,TRBJ2-5,-,TRBD1,CASSPGTGSRETQYF,TGTGCCAGCAGCCCCGGGACAGGGTCCCGAGAGACCCAGTACTTC
13,TRBV7-2,TRBJ2-7,-,-,CASTMRGGSEQYF,TGTGCCAGCACCATGAGGGGGGGAAGCGAGCAGTACTTC
14,TRBV27,TRBJ2-2,-,-,CASSQKTGHGELFF,TGTGCCAGCAGTCAAAAAACAGGGCACGGGGAGCTGTTTTTT
13,TRBV7-6,TRBJ2-4,-,TRBD1,CASSSGQGNIQYF,TGTGCCAGCAGCTCGGGACAGGGAAACATTCAGTACTTC
16,TRBV15,TRBJ1-5,-,TRBD1,CATSREGQDGTQPQHF,TGTGCCACCAGCAGAGAGGGACAGGACGGTACTCAGCCCCAGCATTTT
15,TRBV4-1,TRBJ1-4,-,TRBD1,CASSLTGGSREKLFF,TGCGCCAGCAGCCTCACAGGGGGCAGCAGAGAAAAACTGTTTTTT
16,TRBV18,TRBJ2-1,-,TRBD1,CASSSRTGIDNNEQFF,TGTGCCAGCTCATCCCGGACAGGGATAGACAACAATGAGCAGTTCTTC
15,TRBV9,TRBJ2-3,-,TRBD1,CASSVGQGEADTQYF,TGTGCCAGCAGCGTAGGACAGGGGGAGGCAGATACGCAGTATTTT
14,TRBV6-1,TRBJ2-1,few,TRBD1,CASSARQGYNEQFF,TGTGCCAGCAGTGCCAGACAGGGATACAATGAGCAGTTCTTC
16,TRBV5-6,TRBJ1-5,few,TRBD1,CASSLGEGTGGQPQHF,TGTGCCAGCAGCTTAGGCGAAGGTACAGGGGGTCAGCCCCAGCATTTT
17,TRBV30,TRBJ1-2,-,TRBD1,CAWNTASWDSSNYGYTF,TGTGCCTGGAATACCGCTTCTTGGGACAGCTCTAACTATGGCTACACCTTC
13,TRBV19,TRBJ1-2,-,-,CASMTGANYGYTF,TGTGCCAGTATGACAGGAGCGAACTATGGCTACACCTTC
15,TRBV5-1,TRBJ1-1,-,-,CASSVQGLENTEAFF,TGCGCCAGCAGCGTACAGGGTCTCGAGAACACTGAAGCTTTCTTT
15,TRBV27,TRBJ2-1,few,-,CASRWDLSSYNEQFF,TGTGCCAGCAGGTGGGACTTAAGCTCCTACAATGAGCAGTTCTTC
15,TRBV18,TRBJ2-5,-,-,CASSPGSMRVETQYF,TGTGCCAGCTCACCAGGAAGCATGCGGGTTGAGACCCAGTACTTC
15,TRBV9,TRBJ2-7,-,TRBD2,CASSKQRGASYEQYF,TGTGCCAGCAGCAAGCAGCGGGGGGCCTCCTACGAGCAGTACTTC
14,TRBV9,TRBJ1-2,-,-,CASSADTPGDGYTF,TGTGCCAGCAGCGCCGACACGCCGGGAGATGGCTACACCTTC
17,TRBV9,TRBJ2-5,-,TRBD2,CASSPSGGPPVGTTQYF,TGTGCCAGCAGCCCTAGCGGGGGGCCCCCAGTGGGTACGACCCAGTACTTC
13,TRBV29-1,TRBJ1-2,-,-,CSGTVEPGSGYTF,TGCAGCGGGACCGTCGAACCAGGGTCTGGCTACACCTTC
14,TRBV19,TRBJ2-7,few,TRBD2,CASSIGAGGLEQYF,TGTGCCAGTAGTATCGGAGCGGGGGGGCTCGAGCAGTACTTC
18,TRBV4-1,TRBJ1-1,-,TRBD1,CASSQGGGQGRVGTEAFF,TGCGCCAGCAGCCAAGGAGGGGGACAGGGGCGCGTGGGTACTGAAGCTTTCTTT
14,TRBV6-1,TRBJ2-3,-,-,CASSERVSTDTQYF,TGTGCCAGCAGTGAAAGAGTTAGCACAGATACGCAGTATTTT
17,TRBV7-9,TRBJ1-3,-,-,CSSSSSHGKDPRGTIYF,TGTTCCAGCAGCTCATCCCACGGGAAGGACCCCCGGGGCACCATATATTTT
15,TRBV27,TRBJ1-4,-,-,CASSPWPSNNEKLFF,TGTGCCAGCAGCCCATGGCCAAGTAATAATGAAAAACTGTTTTTT
12,TRBV27,TRBJ2-5,once,TRBD1,CASSWTGETQYF,TGTGCCAGCAGTTGGACAGGGGAGACCCAGTACTTC
17,TRBV5-1,TRBJ2-7,-,TRBD2,CASSLTSGGAGRREQYF,TGCGCCAGCAGCTTAACTAGCGGGGGGGCCGGTCGTCGCGAGCAGTACTTC
15,TRBV5-1,TRBJ2-2,-,-,CASSPLSRNTGELFF,TGCGCCAGCAGCCCCCTGTCCAGGAACACCGGGGAGCTGTTTTTT
14,TRBV6-1,TRBJ2-4,-,-,CASSTGGGRNIQYF,TGTGCCAGCAGCACAGGGGGGGGCCGGAACATTCAGTACTTC
15,TRBV2,TRBJ2-7,-,TRBD2,CASSEGLAGLRGQYF,TGTGCCAGCAGTGAAGGGCTAGCGGGGCTCCGAGGGCAGTACTTC
16,TRBV18,TRBJ2-7,-,TRBD1,CASSQQTGMETDEQYF,TGTGCCAGCTCACAGCAGACAGGGATGGAGACAGACGAGCAGTACTTC
15,TRBV14,TRBJ1-6,once,TRBD1,CASSQDGTGLPPLHF,TGTGCCAGCAGCCAAGACGGGACAGGGCTTCCACCCCTCCACTTT
14,TRBV2,TRBJ1-1,-,-,CASSEGRGRTEAFF,TGTGCCAGCAGTGAAGGGAGAGGGAGGACTGAAGCTTTCTTT
15,TRBV5-1,TRBJ2-7,few,TRBD1,CASSSGQVGSYEQYF,TGCGCCAGCAGCTCGGGACAGGTCGGCTCCTACGAGCAGTACTTC
12,TRBV11-2,TRBJ1-1,-,-,CASSFSGAEAFF,TGTGCCAGCAGCTTTTCGGGTGCTGAAGCTTTCTTT
13,TRBV5-1,TRBJ2-5,-,-,CASSWRYQETQYF,TGCGCCAGCAGCTGGCGGTACCAAGAGACCCAGTACTTC
15,TRBV4-2,TRBJ1-2,-,-,CASSQDEGSLRGYTF,TGTGCCAGCAGCCAAGATGAGGGCAGCCTTCGAGGCTACACCTTC
14,TRBV7-2,TRBJ2-3,few,TRBD2,CASSLGGSSGEQYF,TGTGCCAGCAGCTTAGGAGGGTCTAGCGGGGAGCAGTATTTT